These T cell receptor beta chains were read from a single sample in a study of control samples from healthy donors and cancer patients. The assay was immunoSEQ multiplex PCR, and TCRdb's table has in-frame clones only and misses some. The sample consists of about 75,000 clones, 90% to 95% of them appearing once. Sequencing used blood. All receptors derive from a woman aged 40 to 50 in good health. The CDR3 runs from the conserved cysteine through the conserved F or W. D genes are given only for firm matches. Size is omitted from some rows. Given values are once, few, many or a class for expanded clones.

d_gene	v_gene	abundance	j_gene	CDR3nt	CDR3aa
NA	TRBV12-3/TRBV12-4	NA	TRBJ2-7	TGTGCCAGCAGTTGGGGAAACGAGCAGTACTTC	CASSWGNEQYF
TRBD1	TRBV10-3	NA	TRBJ1-2	TGTGCCATCAGTGAGAAGGGACAGGGGAACTTCTATGGCTACACCTTC	CAISEKGQGNFYGYTF
NA	TRBV6-2/TRBV6-3	NA	TRBJ1-2	TGTGCCAGCAGTTACTCTTTCTCCTATGGCTACACCTTC	CASSYSFSYGYTF
TRBD2	TRBV7-7	NA	TRBJ2-1	TGTGCCAGCAGCGTGGGTATGACTAGCGGTAATGAGCAGTTCTTC	CASSVGMTSGNEQFF
TRBD1	TRBV6-5	NA	TRBJ1-2	TGTGCCAGCAGACTACAGGGGACCTATGGCTACACCTTC	CASRLQGTYGYTF
NA	TRBV30	NA	TRBJ1-5	TGTGCCTGGTGGTGGCATAATCAGCCCCAGCATTTT	CAWWWHNQPQHF
NA	TRBV6-1	NA	TRBJ1-1	TGTGCCAGCAGTGACGGACAGATCTTCACTGAAGCTTTCTTT	CASSDGQIFTEAFF
NA	TRBV11-1	NA	TRBJ1-1	TGTGCCAGCAGCCCGGGCCTCGGGGGTAACACTGAAGCTTTCTTT	CASSPGLGGNTEAFF
TRBD1	TRBV7-2	NA	TRBJ1-5	TGTGCCAGCAGCTCTGACAGGGGGCGCCGGTTGCCCCAGCATTTT	CASSSDRGRRLPQHF
NA	TRBV6-5	once	TRBJ2-1	TGTGCCAGCAGAGTAGCGGCTTACAATGAGCAGTTCTTC	CASRVAAYNEQFF
NA	TRBV6-5	NA	TRBJ1-6	TGTGCCAGCAGTTACTCGATAACAGGAGATTCACCCCTCCACTTT	CASSYSITGDSPLHF